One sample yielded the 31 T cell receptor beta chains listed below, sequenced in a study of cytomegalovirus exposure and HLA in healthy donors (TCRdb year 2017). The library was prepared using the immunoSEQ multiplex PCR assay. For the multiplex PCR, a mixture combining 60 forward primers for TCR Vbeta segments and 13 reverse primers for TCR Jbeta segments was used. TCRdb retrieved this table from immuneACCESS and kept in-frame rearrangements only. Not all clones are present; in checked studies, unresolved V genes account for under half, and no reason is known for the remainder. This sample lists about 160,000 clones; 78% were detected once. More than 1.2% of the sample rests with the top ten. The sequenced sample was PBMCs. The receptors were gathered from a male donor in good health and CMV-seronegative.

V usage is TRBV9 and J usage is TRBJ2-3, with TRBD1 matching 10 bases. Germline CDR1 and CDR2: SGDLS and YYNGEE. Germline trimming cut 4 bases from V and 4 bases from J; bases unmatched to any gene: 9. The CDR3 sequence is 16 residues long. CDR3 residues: CASSSLDRGGADTQYF. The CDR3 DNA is TGTGCCAGCAGCTCGCTGGACAGGGGGGGCGCAGATACGCAGTATTTT.

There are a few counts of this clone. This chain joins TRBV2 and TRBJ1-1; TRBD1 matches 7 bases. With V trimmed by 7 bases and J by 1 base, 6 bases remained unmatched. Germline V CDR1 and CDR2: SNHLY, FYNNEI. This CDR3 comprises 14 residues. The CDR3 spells CASIPDRKNTEAFF. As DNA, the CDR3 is TGTGCCAGCATCCCGGACAGGAAGAACACTGAAGCTTTCTTT. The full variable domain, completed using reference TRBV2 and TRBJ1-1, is EPEVTQTPSHQVTQMGQEVILRCVPISNHLYFYWYRQILGQKVEFLVSFYNNEISEKSEIFDDQFSVERPDGSNFTLKIRSTKLEDSAMYFCASIPDRKNTEAFFGQGTRLTVV.

CDR3 region: CASSPRQGPNTEAFF. The CDR3 DNA follows: TGTGCCAGCAGCCCGCGACAGGGCCCGAACACTGAAGCTTTCTTT. The chain is built from TRBV11-2 and TRBJ1-1; 7 bases are a match to TRBD1. The CDR3 totals 15 residues. Per the germline V gene, CDR1 is SGHAT and CDR2 is FQNNGV. Trimming removed 5 bases from V and 1 base from J; junction bases left unmatched: 7.

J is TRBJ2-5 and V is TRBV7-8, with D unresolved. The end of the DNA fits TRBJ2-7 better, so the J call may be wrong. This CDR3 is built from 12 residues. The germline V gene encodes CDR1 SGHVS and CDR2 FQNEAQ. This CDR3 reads CASSLDLYEQYF. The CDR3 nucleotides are TGTGCCAGCAGCTTAGACCTCTACGAGCAGTACTTC.

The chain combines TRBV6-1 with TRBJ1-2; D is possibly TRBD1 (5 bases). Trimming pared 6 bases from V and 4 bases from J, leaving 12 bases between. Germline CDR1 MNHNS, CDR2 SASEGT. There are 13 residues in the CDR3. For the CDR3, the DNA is TGTGCCAGCAGAAGAGACAGCACCTATGGCTACACCTTC. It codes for CASRRDSTYGYTF.

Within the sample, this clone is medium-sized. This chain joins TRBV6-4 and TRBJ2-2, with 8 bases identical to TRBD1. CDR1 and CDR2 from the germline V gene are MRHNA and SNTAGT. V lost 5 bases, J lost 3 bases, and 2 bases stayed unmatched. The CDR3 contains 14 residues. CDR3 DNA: TGTGCCAGCAGTCCGGGACAGGACACCGGGGAGCTGTTTTTT. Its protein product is CASSPGQDTGELFF.

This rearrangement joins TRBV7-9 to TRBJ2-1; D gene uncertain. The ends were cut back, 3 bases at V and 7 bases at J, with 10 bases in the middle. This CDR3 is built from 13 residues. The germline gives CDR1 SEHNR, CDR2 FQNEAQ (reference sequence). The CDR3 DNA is TGTGCCAGCAGCTTCGAGACTCTAAATGAGCAGTTCTTC. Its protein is CASSFETLNEQFF.

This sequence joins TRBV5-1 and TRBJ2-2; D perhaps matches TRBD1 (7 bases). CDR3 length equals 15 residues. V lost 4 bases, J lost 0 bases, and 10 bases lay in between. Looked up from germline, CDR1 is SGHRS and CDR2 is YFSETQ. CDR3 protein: CASSPGGTNTGELFF. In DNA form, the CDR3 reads TGCGCCAGCAGCCCAGGGGGGACGAACACCGGGGAGCTGTTTTTT.

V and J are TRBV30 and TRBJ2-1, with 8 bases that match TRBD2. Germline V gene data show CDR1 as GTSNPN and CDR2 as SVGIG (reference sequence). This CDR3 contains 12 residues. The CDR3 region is CASKGVAGGQFF. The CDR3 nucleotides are TGTGCTTCTAAAGGGGTGGCGGGAGGGCAGTTCTTC.

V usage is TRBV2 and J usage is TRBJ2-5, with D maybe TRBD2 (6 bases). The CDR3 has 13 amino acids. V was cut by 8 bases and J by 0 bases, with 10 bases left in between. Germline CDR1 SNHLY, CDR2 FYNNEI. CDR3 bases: TGTGCCAGCGTCGGGGGAAACCAAGAGACCCAGTACTTC. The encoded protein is CASVGGNQETQYF.

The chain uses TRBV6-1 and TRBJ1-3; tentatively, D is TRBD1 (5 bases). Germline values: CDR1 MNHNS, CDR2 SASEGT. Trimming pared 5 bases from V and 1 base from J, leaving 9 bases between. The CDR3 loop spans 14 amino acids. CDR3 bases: TGTGCCAGCAGTTCAGGGTTTTCTGGAAACACCATATATTTT. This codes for CASSSGFSGNTIYF.

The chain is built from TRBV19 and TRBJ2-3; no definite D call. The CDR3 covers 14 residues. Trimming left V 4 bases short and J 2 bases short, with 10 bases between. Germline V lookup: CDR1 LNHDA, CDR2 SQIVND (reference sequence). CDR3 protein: CASSRYSLTDTQYF. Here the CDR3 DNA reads TGTGCCAGTAGTAGATACAGCCTCACAGATACGCAGTATTTT. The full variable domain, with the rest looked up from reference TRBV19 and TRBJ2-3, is DGGITQSPKYLFRKEGQNVTLSCEQNLNHDAMYWYRQDPGQGLRLIYYSQIVNDFQKGDIAEGYSVSREKKESFPLTVTSAQKNPTAFYLCASSRYSLTDTQYFGPGTRLTVL.

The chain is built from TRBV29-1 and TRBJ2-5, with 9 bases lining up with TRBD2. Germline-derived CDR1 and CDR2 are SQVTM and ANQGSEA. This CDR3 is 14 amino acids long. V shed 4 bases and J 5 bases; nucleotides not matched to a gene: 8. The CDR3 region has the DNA TGCAGCGTTGCGACACTAGCGGGCTTTGAGACCCAGTACTTC. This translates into CSVATLAGFETQYF.

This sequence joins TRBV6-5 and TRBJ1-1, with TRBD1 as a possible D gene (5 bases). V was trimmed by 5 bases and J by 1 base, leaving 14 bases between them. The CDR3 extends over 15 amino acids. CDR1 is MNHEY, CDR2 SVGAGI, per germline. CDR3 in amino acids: CASSTRPGGNTEAFF. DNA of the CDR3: TGTGCCAGCAGTACTCGCCCCGGGGGGAACACTGAAGCTTTCTTT.

CDR3 DNA: TGTGCCAGCAGCTTAGTCGCGGAGCAGTACTTC. Protein sequence: CASSLVAEQYF. The chain uses TRBV11-2 and TRBJ2-7; D is ambiguous. This CDR3 spans 11 amino acids. Per germline, CDR1 SGHAT and CDR2 FQNNGV. The V gene lost 1 base and the J gene lost 7 bases, with 5 bases spanning the gap.

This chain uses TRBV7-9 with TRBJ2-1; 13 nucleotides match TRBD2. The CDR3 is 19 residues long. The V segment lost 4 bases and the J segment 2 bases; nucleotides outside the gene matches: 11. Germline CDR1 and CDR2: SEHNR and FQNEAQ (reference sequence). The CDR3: CASSSGLAGELTPYNEQFF. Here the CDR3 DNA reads TGTGCCAGCAGCTCCGGACTAGCGGGAGAATTAACACCCTACAATGAGCAGTTCTTC.

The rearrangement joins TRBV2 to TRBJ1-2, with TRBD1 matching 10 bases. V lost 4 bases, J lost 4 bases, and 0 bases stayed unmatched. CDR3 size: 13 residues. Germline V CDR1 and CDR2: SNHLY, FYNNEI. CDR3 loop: CASSGTGGYGYTF. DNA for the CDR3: TGTGCCAGCAGTGGGACAGGGGGCTATGGCTACACCTTC.

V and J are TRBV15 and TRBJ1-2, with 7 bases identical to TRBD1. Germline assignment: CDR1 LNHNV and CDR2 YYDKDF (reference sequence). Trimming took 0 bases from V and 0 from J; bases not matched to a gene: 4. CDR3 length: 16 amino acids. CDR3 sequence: CATSRDGGQTNYGYTF. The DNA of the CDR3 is TGTGCCACCAGCAGAGATGGGGGACAGACTAACTATGGCTACACCTTC.

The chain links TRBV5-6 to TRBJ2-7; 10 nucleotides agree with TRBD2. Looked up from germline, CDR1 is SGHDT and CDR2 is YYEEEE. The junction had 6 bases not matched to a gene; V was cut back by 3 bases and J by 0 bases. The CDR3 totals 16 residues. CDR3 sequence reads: CASSSLAGESSYEQYF. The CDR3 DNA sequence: TGTGCCAGCAGCTCCCTAGCGGGAGAGAGCTCCTACGAGCAGTACTTC.

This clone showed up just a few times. CDR3 sequence: CAIAAGADNEQFF. The CDR3 DNA is TGTGCCATCGCGGCGGGAGCCGACAATGAGCAGTTCTTC. The chain is built from TRBV27 and TRBJ2-1, with 7 bases lining up with TRBD2. The ends lost 10 bases at V and 5 bases at J; junction bases unmatched: 8. From germline, CDR1 is MNHEY and CDR2 SMNVEV (reference sequence). The CDR3 extends over 13 amino acids.

The CDR3: CASTDRQYSGNTIYF. The CDR3 DNA is TGTGCCAGCACCGACAGGCAGTACTCTGGAAACACCATATATTTT. V and J are TRBV5-6 and TRBJ1-3; possible D gene TRBD1, 6 bases. Germline V gives CDR1 SGHDT, CDR2 YYEEEE. CDR3 size: 15 residues. Trimming stripped 6 bases from V and 0 bases from J, with 13 bases between.

CDR3 DNA sequence: TGTGCCAGCAGTATGTTTTCGTCTGCGACAGGGGACTCCTACGAGCAGTACTTC. Amino acid sequence: CASSMFSSATGDSYEQYF. This rearrangement joins TRBV27 to TRBJ2-7; 8 nucleotides match TRBD1. Germline V lookup: CDR1 MNHEY, CDR2 SMNVEV (reference sequence). V lost 5 bases to trimming and J lost 0 bases; unmatched junction nucleotides: 15. This CDR3 contains 18 residues.

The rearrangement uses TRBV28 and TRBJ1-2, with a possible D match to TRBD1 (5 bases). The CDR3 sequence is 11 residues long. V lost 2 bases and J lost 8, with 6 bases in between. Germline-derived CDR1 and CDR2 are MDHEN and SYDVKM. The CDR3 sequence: CASSLQGGYTF. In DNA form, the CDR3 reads TGTGCCAGCAGTTTACAGGGAGGCTACACCTTC.

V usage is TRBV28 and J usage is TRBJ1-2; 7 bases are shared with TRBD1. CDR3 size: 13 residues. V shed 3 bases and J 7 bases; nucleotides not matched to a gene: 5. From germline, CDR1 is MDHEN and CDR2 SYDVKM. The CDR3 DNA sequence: TGTGCCAGCAGTTTGACCCAGGGGGGTGGCTACACCTTC. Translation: CASSLTQGGGYTF.

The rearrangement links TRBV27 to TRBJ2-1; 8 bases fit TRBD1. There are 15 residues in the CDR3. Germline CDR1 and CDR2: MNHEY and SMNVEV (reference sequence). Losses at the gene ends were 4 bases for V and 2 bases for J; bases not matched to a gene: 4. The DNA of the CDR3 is TGTGCCAGCAGTTCTTACAGGGGGACCTACAATGAGCAGTTCTTC. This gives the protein CASSSYRGTYNEQFF.

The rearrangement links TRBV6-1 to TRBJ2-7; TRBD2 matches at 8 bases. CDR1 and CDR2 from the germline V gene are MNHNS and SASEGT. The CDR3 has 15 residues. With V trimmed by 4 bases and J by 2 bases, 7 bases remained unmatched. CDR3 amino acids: CASSGKSGGAYEQYF. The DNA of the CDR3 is TGTGCCAGCAGTGGGAAAAGCGGGGGTGCCTACGAGCAGTACTTC.

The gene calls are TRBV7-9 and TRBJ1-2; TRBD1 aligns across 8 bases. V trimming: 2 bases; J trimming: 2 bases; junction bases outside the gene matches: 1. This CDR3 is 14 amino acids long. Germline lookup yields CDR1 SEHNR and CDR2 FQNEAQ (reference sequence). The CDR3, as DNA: TGTGCCAGCAGCTTAACAGGGGGAAACTATGGCTACACCTTC. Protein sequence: CASSLTGGNYGYTF.

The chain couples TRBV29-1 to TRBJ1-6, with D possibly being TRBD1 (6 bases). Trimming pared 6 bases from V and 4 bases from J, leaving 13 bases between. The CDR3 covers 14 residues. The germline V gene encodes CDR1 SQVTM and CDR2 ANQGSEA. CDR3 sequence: CSVTEGGYNSPLHF. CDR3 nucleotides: TGCAGCGTGACCGAGGGGGGGTATAATTCACCCCTCCACTTT.

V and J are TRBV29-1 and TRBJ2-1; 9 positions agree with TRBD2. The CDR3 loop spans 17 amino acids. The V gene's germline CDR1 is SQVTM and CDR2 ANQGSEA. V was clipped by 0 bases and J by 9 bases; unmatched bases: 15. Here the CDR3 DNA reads TGCAGCGTTGAAGATCGGGGCACACCGCGGGGGGGGGTTGAGCAGTTCTTC. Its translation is CSVEDRGTPRGGVEQFF.

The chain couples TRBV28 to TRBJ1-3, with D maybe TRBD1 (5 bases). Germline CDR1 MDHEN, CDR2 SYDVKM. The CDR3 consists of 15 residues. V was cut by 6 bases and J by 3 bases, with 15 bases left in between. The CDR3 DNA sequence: TGTGCCAGCAGGTCAGGGATTAAGAGTGGAAACACCATATATTTT. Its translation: CASRSGIKSGNTIYF.

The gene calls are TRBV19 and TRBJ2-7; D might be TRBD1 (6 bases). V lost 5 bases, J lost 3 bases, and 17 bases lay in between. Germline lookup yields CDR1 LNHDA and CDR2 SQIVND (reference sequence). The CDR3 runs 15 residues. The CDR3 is CASSVRDNLFYEQYF. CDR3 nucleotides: TGTGCCAGTAGTGTCCGGGACAACCTTTTCTACGAGCAGTACTTC.